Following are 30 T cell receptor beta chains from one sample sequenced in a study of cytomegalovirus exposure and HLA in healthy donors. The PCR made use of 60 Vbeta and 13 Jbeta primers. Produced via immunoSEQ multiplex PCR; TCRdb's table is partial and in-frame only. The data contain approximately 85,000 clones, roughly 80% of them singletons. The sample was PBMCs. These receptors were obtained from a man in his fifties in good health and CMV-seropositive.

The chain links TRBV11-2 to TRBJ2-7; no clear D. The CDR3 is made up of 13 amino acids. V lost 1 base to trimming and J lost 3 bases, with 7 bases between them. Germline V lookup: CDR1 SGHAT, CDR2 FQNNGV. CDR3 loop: CASSLVGGYEQYF. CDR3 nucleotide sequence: TGTGCCAGCAGCTTAGTTGGCGGCTACGAGCAGTACTTC.

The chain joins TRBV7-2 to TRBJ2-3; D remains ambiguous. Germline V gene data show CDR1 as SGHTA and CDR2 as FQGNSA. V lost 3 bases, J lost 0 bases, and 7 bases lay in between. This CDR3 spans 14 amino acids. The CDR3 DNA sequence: TGTGCCAGCAGCTTGGCGACTAGCACAGATACGCAGTATTTT. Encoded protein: CASSLATSTDTQYF. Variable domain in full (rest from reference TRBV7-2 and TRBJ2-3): GAGVSQSPSNKVTEKGKDVELRCDPISGHTALYWYRQSLGQGLEFLIYFQGNSAPDKSGLPSDRFSAERTGGSVSTLTIQRTQQEDSAVYLCASSLATSTDTQYFGPGTRLTVL.

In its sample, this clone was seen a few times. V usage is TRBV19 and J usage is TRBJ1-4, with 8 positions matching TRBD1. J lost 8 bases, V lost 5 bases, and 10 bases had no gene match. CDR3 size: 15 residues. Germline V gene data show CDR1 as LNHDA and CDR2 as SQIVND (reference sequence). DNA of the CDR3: TGTGCCAGTAGTGCCGCGGCCAGGGGGCAGGAAAAACTGTTTTTT. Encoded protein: CASSAAARGQEKLFF.

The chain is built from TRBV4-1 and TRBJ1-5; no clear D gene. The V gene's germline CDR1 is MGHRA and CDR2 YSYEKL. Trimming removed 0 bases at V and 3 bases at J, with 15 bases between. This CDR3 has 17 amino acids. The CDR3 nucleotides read TGCGCCAGCAGCCAAGACAGGAACCGCCAGTTCAATCAGCCCCAGCATTTT. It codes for CASSQDRNRQFNQPQHF.

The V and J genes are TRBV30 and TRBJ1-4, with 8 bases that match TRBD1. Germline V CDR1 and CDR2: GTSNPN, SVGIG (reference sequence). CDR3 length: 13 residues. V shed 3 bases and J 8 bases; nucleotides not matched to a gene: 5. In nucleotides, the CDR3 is TGTGCCTGGAGACTGACAGGGGTCGAAAAACTGTTTTTT. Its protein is CAWRLTGVEKLFF. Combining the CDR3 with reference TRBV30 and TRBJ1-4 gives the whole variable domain SQTIHQWPATLVQPVGSPLSLECTVEGTSNPNLYWYRQAAGRGLQLLFYSVGIGQISSEVPQNLSASRPQDRQFILSSKKLLLSDSGFYLCAWRLTGVEKLFFGSGTQLSVL.

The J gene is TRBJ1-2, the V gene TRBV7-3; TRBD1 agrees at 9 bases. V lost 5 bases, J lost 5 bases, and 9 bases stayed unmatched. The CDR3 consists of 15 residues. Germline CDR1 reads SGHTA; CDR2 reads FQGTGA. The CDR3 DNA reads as TGTGCCAGCAGCGCCTATGCCGGACAGGGGTATGGCTACACCTTC. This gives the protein CASSAYAGQGYGYTF.

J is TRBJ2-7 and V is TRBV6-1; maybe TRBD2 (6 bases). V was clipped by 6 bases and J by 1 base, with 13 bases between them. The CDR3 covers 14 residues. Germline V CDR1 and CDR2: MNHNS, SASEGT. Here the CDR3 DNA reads TGTGCCAGCAGACCCTTGGGACTGTCCTACGAGCAGTACTTC. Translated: CASRPLGLSYEQYF.

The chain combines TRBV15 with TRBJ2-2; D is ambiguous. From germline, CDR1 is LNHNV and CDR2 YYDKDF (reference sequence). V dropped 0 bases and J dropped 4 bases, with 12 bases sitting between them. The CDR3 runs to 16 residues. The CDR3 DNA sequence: TGTGCCACCAGCAGAGAAGTGTACAGTTCCACCGGGGAGCTGTTTTTT. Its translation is CATSREVYSSTGELFF.

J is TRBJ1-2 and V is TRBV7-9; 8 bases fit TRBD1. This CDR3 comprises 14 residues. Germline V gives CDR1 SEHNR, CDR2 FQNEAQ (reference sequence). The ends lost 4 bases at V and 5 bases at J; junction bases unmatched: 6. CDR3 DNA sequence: TGTGCCAGCAGCTCGGACAGGGAGCTATATGGCTACACCTTC. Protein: CASSSDRELYGYTF.

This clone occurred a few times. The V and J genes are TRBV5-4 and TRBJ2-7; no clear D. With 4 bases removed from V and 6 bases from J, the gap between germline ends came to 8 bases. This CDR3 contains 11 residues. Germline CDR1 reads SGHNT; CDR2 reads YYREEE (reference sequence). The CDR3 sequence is CASSPLSEQYF. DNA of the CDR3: TGTGCCAGCAGCCCCCTGTCCGAGCAGTACTTC.

Written as DNA, the CDR3 is TGTGCCAGCAGTCCCATCGGGACAGCGTCTCAAGAGACCCAGTACTTC. Translating gives CASSPIGTASQETQYF. J is TRBJ2-5 and V is TRBV28; 7 bases match TRBD1. The ends lost 5 bases at V and 2 bases at J; junction bases unmatched: 11. In germline, CDR1 is MDHEN, CDR2 SYDVKM. The CDR3 is 16 amino acids.

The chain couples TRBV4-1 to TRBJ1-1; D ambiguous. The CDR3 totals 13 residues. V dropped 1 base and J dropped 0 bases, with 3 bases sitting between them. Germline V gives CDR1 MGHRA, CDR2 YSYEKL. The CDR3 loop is CASSQVMNTEAFF. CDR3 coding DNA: TGCGCCAGCAGCCAAGTCATGAACACTGAAGCTTTCTTT.

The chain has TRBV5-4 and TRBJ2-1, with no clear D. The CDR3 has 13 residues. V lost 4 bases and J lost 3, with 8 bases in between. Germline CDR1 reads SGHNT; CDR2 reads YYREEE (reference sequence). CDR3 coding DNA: TGTGCCAGCAGCATTATAAACTACAATGAGCAGTTCTTC. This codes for CASSIINYNEQFF.

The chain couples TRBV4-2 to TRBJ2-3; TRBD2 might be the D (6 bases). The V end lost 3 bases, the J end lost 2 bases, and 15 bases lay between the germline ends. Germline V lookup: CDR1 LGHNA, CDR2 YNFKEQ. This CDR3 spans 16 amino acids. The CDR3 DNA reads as TGTGCCAGCAGCCAGGAGGGGACTCGCTACACAGATACGCAGTATTTT. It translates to CASSQEGTRYTDTQYF.

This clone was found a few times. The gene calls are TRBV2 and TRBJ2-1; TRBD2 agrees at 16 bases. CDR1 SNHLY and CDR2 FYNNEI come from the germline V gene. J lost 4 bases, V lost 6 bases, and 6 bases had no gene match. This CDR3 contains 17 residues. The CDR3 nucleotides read TGTGCCAGCAGGGGGACTAGCGGGAGGGCCAATTACAATGAGCAGTTCTTC. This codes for CASRGTSGRANYNEQFF. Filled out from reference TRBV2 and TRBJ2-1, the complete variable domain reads EPEVTQTPSHQVTQMGQEVILRCVPISNHLYFYWYRQILGQKVEFLVSFYNNEISEKSEIFDDQFSVERPDGSNFTLKIRSTKLEDSAMYFCASRGTSGRANYNEQFFGPGTRLTVL.

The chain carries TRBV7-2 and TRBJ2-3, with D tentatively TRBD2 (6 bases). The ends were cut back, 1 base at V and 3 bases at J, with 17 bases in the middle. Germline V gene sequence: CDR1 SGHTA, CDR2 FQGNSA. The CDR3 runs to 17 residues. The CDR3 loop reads CASSLGGWAGTTDTQYF. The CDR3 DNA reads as TGTGCCAGCAGCTTAGGCGGCTGGGCGGGGACTACAGATACGCAGTATTTT.

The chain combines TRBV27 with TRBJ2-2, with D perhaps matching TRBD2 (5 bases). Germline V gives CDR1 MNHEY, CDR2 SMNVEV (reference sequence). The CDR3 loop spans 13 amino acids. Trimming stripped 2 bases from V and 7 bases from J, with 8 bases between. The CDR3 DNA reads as TGTGCCAGCAGTTTAGCCGAGGGCGGGGAGCTGTTTTTT. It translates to CASSLAEGGELFF.

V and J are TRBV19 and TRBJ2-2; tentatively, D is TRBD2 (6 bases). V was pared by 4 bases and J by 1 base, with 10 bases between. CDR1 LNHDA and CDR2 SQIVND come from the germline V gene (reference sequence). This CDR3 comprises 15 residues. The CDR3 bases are TGTGCCAGTAGTAGGGGGACTCAGAACACCGGGGAGCTGTTTTTT. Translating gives CASSRGTQNTGELFF.

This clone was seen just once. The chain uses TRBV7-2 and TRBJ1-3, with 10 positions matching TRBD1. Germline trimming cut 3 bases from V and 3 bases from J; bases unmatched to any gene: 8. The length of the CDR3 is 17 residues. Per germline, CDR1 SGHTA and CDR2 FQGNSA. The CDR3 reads CASSFWTGGLGGNTIYF. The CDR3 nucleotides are TGTGCCAGCAGCTTTTGGACAGGGGGTTTAGGTGGAAACACCATATATTTT.

The CDR3 loop reads CAWMRGSSYEQYF. The DNA for the CDR3 is TGTGCCTGGATGCGGGGCTCTTCCTACGAGCAGTACTTC. The chain couples TRBV30 to TRBJ2-7, with D maybe TRBD2 (6 bases). Germline V CDR1 and CDR2: GTSNPN, SVGIG (reference sequence). V lost 4 bases and J lost 1, with 11 bases in between. The CDR3 extends over 13 amino acids.

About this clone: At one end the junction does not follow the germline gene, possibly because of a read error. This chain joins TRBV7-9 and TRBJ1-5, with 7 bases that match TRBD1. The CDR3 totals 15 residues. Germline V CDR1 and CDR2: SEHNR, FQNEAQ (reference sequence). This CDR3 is CSSSFDRVPGQPQHF. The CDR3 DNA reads TGTTCCAGCAGCTTTGACAGGGTCCCTGGTCAGCCCCAGCATTTT.

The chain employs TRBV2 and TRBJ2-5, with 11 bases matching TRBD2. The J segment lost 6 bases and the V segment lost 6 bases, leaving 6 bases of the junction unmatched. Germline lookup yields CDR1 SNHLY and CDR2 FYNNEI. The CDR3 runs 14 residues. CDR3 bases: TGTGCCAGCAGGGTGACTAGCGGGAAGCAGACCCAGTACTTC. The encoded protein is CASRVTSGKQTQYF.

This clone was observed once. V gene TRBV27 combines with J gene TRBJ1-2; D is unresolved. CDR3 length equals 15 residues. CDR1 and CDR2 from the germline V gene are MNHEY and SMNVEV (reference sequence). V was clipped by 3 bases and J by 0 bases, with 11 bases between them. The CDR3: CASSLGGPTNYGYTF. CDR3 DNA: TGTGCCAGCAGTTTGGGAGGCCCTACTAACTATGGCTACACCTTC.

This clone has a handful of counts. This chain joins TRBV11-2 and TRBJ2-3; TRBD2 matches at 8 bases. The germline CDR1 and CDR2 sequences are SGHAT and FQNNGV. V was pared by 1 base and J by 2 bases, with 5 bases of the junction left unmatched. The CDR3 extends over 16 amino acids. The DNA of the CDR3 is TGTGCCAGCAGCTTAGGTCCAGCGGGGGCCACAGATACGCAGTATTTT. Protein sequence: CASSLGPAGATDTQYF.

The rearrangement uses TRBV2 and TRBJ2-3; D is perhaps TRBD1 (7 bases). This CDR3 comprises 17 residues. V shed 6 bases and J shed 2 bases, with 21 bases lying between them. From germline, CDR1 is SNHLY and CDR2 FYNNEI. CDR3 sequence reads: CASRALDRDFYTDTQYF. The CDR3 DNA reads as TGTGCCAGCAGGGCTTTAGACAGGGACTTCTACACAGATACGCAGTATTTT.

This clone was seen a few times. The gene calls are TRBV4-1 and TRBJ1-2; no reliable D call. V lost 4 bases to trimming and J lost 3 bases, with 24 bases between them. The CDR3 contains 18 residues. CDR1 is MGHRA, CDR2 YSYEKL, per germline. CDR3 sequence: CASSPPSGLTARHYGYTF. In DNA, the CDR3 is TGCGCCAGCAGCCCCCCTTCAGGTCTAACCGCCCGGCACTATGGCTACACCTTC.

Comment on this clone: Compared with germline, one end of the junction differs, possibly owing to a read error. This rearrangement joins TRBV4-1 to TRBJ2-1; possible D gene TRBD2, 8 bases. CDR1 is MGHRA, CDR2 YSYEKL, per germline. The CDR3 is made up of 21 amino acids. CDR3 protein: CASRQSGRGPSGYRWGNKQFF. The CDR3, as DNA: TGCGCCAGCAGGCAATCCGGGAGGGGGCCTAGCGGATACCGGTGGGGCAATAAGCAGTTCTTC.

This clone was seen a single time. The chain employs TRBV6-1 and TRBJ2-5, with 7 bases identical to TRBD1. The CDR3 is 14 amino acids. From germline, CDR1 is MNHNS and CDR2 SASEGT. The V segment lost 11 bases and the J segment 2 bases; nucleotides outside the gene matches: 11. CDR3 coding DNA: TGTGCCTGCACCTCGGGACAGATTCAAGAGACCCAGTACTTC. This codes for CACTSGQIQETQYF.

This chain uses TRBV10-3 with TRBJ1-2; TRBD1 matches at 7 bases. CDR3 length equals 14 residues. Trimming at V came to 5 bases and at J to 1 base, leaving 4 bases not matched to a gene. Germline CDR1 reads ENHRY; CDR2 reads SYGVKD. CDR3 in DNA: TGTGCCATCAGTCCAGGGGGAGGTAACTATGGCTACACCTTC. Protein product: CAISPGGGNYGYTF.

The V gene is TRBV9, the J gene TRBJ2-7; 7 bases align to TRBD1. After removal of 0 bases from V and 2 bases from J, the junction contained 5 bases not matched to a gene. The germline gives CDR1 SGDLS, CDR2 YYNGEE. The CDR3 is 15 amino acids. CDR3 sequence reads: CASSVDSGGTYEQYF. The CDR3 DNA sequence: TGTGCCAGCAGCGTAGATTCAGGGGGAACCTACGAGCAGTACTTC.